A single sample gave rise to the 10 T cell receptor beta chains below, sequenced in a study of T cells in Graves' hyperthyroidism and ophthalmopathy. Regions amplified from RNA transcripts were the TCR beta CDR3 regions. The HTBI primer set served for first-round RT-PCR of the TCR CDR3. TCRdb redid the calling of the multiplex PCR reads with MiXCR, one entry per CDR3 protein. The sample has around 420,000 distinct CDR3 sequences; 15% to 18% are singletons. Material: blood. Every receptor here comes from a woman aged 18-35 years with Graves' hyperthyroidism.

In regard to this clonotype: A read error may explain this, as a much larger clone is one base away. This rearrangement joins TRBV10-3 to TRBJ2-4, with TRBD2 matching over 8 bases. V gave up 4 bases and J gave up 6 bases; unmatched junction bases: 11. Germline V gene sequence: CDR1 ENHRY, CDR2 SYGVKD. The CDR3 sequence is 16 residues long. In DNA, the CDR3 is TGTGCCATCAGTGGGGTGAACAGGGCGGGAGGAAACATTCAGTACTTC. Translation gives CAISGVNRAGGNIQYF.

There are a few counts of this clonotype. The chain has TRBV19 and TRBJ2-7; TRBD1 matches at 7 bases. J gave up 4 bases and V 5 bases, and 5 bases lay outside the gene matches. This CDR3 comprises 13 residues. Germline V gene data show CDR1 as LNHDA and CDR2 as SQIVND (reference sequence). The CDR3 nucleotides are TGTGCCAGTAGTGATCGACAGGGATACGAGCAGTACTTC. This sequence encodes CASSDRQGYEQYF.

CDR3 nucleotide sequence: TGTGCCAGCACCCCCTCCGGCTTCTACACAGATACGCAGTATTTT. Translating it yields CASTPSGFYTDTQYF. The V gene is TRBV6-1, the J gene TRBJ2-3, with unresolved D. The CDR3 sequence is 15 residues long. The germline V and J ends were trimmed by 7 bases and 2 bases, with 16 bases remaining between them. Germline CDR1 and CDR2: MNHNS and SASEGT.

This chain links TRBV6-2 or TRBV6-3 with TRBJ1-1; D is perhaps TRBD1 (6 bases). With 7 bases removed from V and 7 bases from J, the gap between germline ends came to 16 bases. Germline CDR1 and CDR2: MNHEY and SVGEGT. This CDR3 has 13 amino acids. CDR3 in DNA: TGTGCCAGCAAAGGGTGGGGGGCGCTTGAAGCTTTCTTT. Its protein is CASKGWGALEAFF.

This clonotype was recorded many times. The chain couples TRBV20-1 to TRBJ1-1, with D possibly matching TRBD1 (5 bases). The CDR3 sequence is 13 residues long. Germline V CDR1 and CDR2: DFQATT, SNEGSKA (reference sequence). V lost 6 bases, J lost 0 bases, and 11 bases lay in between. CDR3 in DNA: TGCAGTGCCCAGGGCAGGGTGAACACTGAAGCTTTCTTT. It is translated as CSAQGRVNTEAFF.

The chain carries TRBV7-3 and TRBJ2-3, with 8 bases matching TRBD2. The V and J ends lost 1 base and 2 bases, in that order; junction bases with no gene match: 5. The CDR3 extends over 16 amino acids. In germline, CDR1 is SGHTA, CDR2 FQGTGA. The CDR3 loop reads CASSLRRGDITDTQYF. The CDR3 nucleotides are TGTGCCAGCAGCTTAAGGCGGGGGGACATCACAGATACGCAGTATTTT.

The J gene is TRBJ2-1, the V gene TRBV7-9; D ambiguous. The germline gives CDR1 SEHNR, CDR2 FQNEAQ (reference sequence). This CDR3 has 12 amino acids. Trimming pared 11 bases from V and 10 bases from J, leaving 18 bases between. CDR3 nucleotides: TGTGCCCCCGTCCTAATACTTGGGGAGCAGTTCTTC. It encodes CAPVLILGEQFF.

This clonotype was seen repeatedly, ten times or more. This chain uses TRBV5-6 with TRBJ1-1, with D hard to call. The CDR3 spans 12 residues. V lost 2 bases, J lost 6 bases, and 8 bases lay in between. CDR1 is SGHDT, CDR2 YYEEEE, per germline. CDR3 protein: CASSFGRSEAFF. For the CDR3, the DNA is TGTGCCAGCAGCTTCGGACGTTCTGAAGCTTTCTTT.

This clonotype was recorded at least ten times. The chain uses TRBV2 and TRBJ1-2; D remains ambiguous. V lost 5 bases and J lost 5, with 12 bases in between. CDR1 and CDR2 (germline): SNHLY, FYNNEI. The CDR3 is 13 amino acids. In DNA form, the CDR3 reads TGTGCCAGCAGTTCGAACGTCCTTTATGGCTACACCTTC. Translation: CASSSNVLYGYTF.

Many counts were recorded for this clonotype. At one end the junction does not follow the germline gene, possibly because of a read error. CDR3 loop: CASSRWGEGETQYF. CDR3 nucleotides: TGCGCCAGCAGCCGGTGGGGGGAAGGGGAGACCCAGTACTTC. The rearrangement uses TRBV3-1 and TRBJ2-5; D may be TRBD2 (6 bases). The CDR3 sequence is 14 residues long. From germline, CDR1 is LGHDT and CDR2 YNNKEL (reference sequence).